The 6 T cell receptor beta chains below come from one sample, sequenced in a study of T-cell reconstitution after alpha-beta-depleted transplantation in children. Researchers prepared the TCRbeta library using unique molecular identifiers, the study reports. TCRdb re-derived calls from the PCR reads in MiXCR, one entry per CDR3 protein. The profile shows around 60,000 distinct CDR3 sequences, approximately 43% of them singletons. The sample in question was PBMCs, mostly from graft donor cells, obtained 360 days after TCRalphabeta/CD19-depleted stem cell transplant. The receptors derive from a male patient between 5 and 17 years old who had a stem cell transplant for acute lymphoblastic leukemia, so the T cells may come from the graft donor.

This CDR3 is CASSNSPLYEQYF. CDR3 DNA: TGTGCCAGCAGTAACAGCCCCCTCTACGAGCAGTACTTC. The chain links TRBV7-2 to TRBJ2-7; no definite D call. Germline V lookup: CDR1 SGHTA, CDR2 FQGNSA. This CDR3 is 13 amino acids long. The germline V and J ends were trimmed by 6 bases and 3 bases, with 12 bases remaining between them.

In the case of this clonotype: The germline gene is not matched at one end of the junction; a read error may be the cause. The gene calls are TRBV7-7 and TRBJ2-3, with D possibly matching TRBD2 (6 bases). Germline lookup yields CDR1 SSHAT and CDR2 FNYEAQ (reference sequence). The CDR3 runs 13 residues. The CDR3 DNA follows: TGTGCTAGCAGCTCCGGCCGGGACTTTACGCAGTATTTT. Its translation: CASSSGRDFTQYF.

CDR3 nucleotide sequence: TGCAGCGTTGAAGATGCAGCCTTAAACACCATATATTTT. Encoded protein: CSVEDAALNTIYF. The chain uses TRBV29-1 and TRBJ1-3, with no clear D. This CDR3 spans 13 amino acids. Trimming took 0 bases from V and 6 from J, leaving 9 bases between them. The V gene's germline CDR1 is SQVTM and CDR2 ANQGSEA.

The chain combines TRBV5-1 with TRBJ2-2, with D uncertain. Per the germline V gene, CDR1 is SGHRS and CDR2 is YFSETQ. The CDR3 has 14 amino acids. V was cut by 4 bases and J by 1 base, with 8 bases left in between. The CDR3 coding sequence is TGCGCCAGCAGCCCCCAAGTGAACACCGGGGAGCTGTTTTTT. Protein product: CASSPQVNTGELFF.

This clonotype has a handful of counts. J is TRBJ2-1 and V is TRBV4-3; D unclear. This CDR3 is 14 amino acids long. The V and J ends lost 1 base and 5 bases respectively, with 9 bases between them. Germline CDR1 and CDR2: LGHNA and YSLEER. CDR3 sequence reads: CASSQVTGHNEQFF. For the CDR3, the DNA is TGCGCCAGCAGCCAAGTCACGGGTCACAATGAGCAGTTCTTC.

The chain couples TRBV7-9 to TRBJ2-5, with a weak D call TRBD2 (5 bases). V was shortened by 0 bases and J by 3 bases, with 11 bases between the two germline ends. CDR1 is SEHNR and CDR2 is FQNEAQ in the germline V gene (reference sequence). CDR3 length equals 15 residues. The chain's CDR3 is CASSLATREKETQYF. CDR3 sequence (DNA): TGTGCCAGCAGCTTAGCTACTAGGGAGAAAGAGACCCAGTACTTC.